The 24 T cell receptor beta chains in this list originate from one sample, sequenced in a study of T cell clonotyping in hematopoietic cell transplantation (dated by TCRdb to the early 2020s). Receptors were amplified or captured by the immunoSEQ multiplex PCR assay. TCRdb re-hosts the immuneACCESS table, in-frame sequences only. Its copies lack some clones; in the studies checked, an unresolved V gene accounts for under half of them, and the cause for the rest is not known. Counted in this sample were approximately 26,000 clones; around 84% of them appeared once. 20% to 25% of the sample belongs to the ten largest clones. The time point label of this sample denotes: recipient sample about 28 days before transplant, after cytoreduction. The starting material was peripheral blood mononuclear cells, obtained before stem cell transplant. The receptors were sampled from a woman aged 55-75 years with acute myeloid leukemia. Some clones in this sample may be carry-over from other donors' samples.

The CDR3 loop reads CASSPPGTAQFF. CDR3 DNA: TGCGCCAGCAGCCCACCCGGGACAGCGCAGTTCTTC. This chain joins TRBV5-1 and TRBJ2-1; 7 bases align to TRBD1. With V trimmed by 4 bases and J by 12 bases, 7 bases remained unmatched. The CDR3 is 12 amino acids. The germline V gene has CDR1 SGHRS and CDR2 YFSETQ.

This clone was counted a few times. The gene calls are TRBV6-1 and TRBJ1-1, with D maybe TRBD1 (6 bases). CDR1 MNHNS and CDR2 SASEGT come from the germline V gene. The CDR3 has 15 residues. Between the trimmed V and J ends, which lost 2 bases and 0 bases, there was a span of 10 bases. The CDR3 here is CASSEIGQLNTEAFF. The CDR3 region has the DNA TGTGCCAGCAGTGAAATTGGACAGCTGAACACTGAAGCTTTCTTT.

CDR3 protein: CASKSGSGSYEQYF. Here the CDR3 DNA reads TGTGCCAGTAAAAGCGGGAGTGGCTCCTACGAGCAGTACTTC. The rearrangement links TRBV19 to TRBJ2-7; TRBD2 matches at 8 bases. The CDR3 totals 14 residues. Germline loops: CDR1 LNHDA, CDR2 SQIVND (reference sequence). V lost 7 bases to trimming and J lost 0 bases; unmatched junction nucleotides: 5.

This chain links TRBV5-1 with TRBJ1-1; a weak D match, TRBD1 (5 bases). This CDR3 is 14 amino acids long. With 0 bases removed from V and 4 bases from J, the gap between germline ends came to 10 bases. Germline V CDR1 and CDR2: SGHRS, YFSETQ. In nucleotides, the CDR3 is TGCGCCAGCAGCTTGGGGGGGAAAGGCACTGAAGCTTTCTTT. It specifies CASSLGGKGTEAFF.

This chain uses TRBV7-9 with TRBJ2-7; D is unresolved. The CDR3 has 11 amino acids. Germline V gives CDR1 SEHNR, CDR2 FQNEAQ (reference sequence). V shed 4 bases and J shed 3 bases, with 4 bases lying between them. CDR3: CASSSFYEQYF. CDR3 bases: TGTGCCAGCAGCTCGTTCTACGAGCAGTACTTC. Together with reference TRBV7-9 and TRBJ2-7, the CDR3 gives the full variable domain: DTGVSQNPRHKITKRGQNVTFRCDPISEHNRLYWYRQTLGQGPEFLTYFQNEAQLEKSRLLSDRFSAERPKGSFSTLEIQRTEQGDSAMYLCASSSFYEQYFGPGTRLTVT.

The J gene is TRBJ1-3, the V gene TRBV25-1, with D unresolved. The germline CDR1 and CDR2 sequences are MGHDK and SYGVNS. This CDR3 spans 14 amino acids. V shed 6 bases and J shed 0 bases, with 9 bases lying between them. The CDR3 DNA reads TGTGCCAGCAGGGAGCTGAGCTCTGGAAACACCATATATTTT. Translation: CASRELSSGNTIYF.

This clone was detected once. The gene calls are TRBV7-2 and TRBJ2-3; TRBD2 aligns across 9 bases. J lost 3 bases, V lost 5 bases, and 15 bases had no gene match. CDR1 is SGHTA and CDR2 is FQGNSA in the germline V gene. The CDR3 extends over 18 amino acids. CDR3 amino acids: CASSHRGLREGGTDTQYF. The CDR3 bases are TGTGCCAGCAGCCACCGGGGTTTGCGGGAGGGCGGGACAGATACGCAGTATTTT.

The rearrangement links TRBV7-3 to TRBJ2-5; TRBD1 aligns across 8 bases. V lost 3 bases, J lost 4 bases, and 1 base stayed unmatched. Per germline, CDR1 SGHTA and CDR2 FQGTGA. The CDR3 contains 13 residues. DNA for the CDR3: TGTGCCAGCAGCTTCACAGGGGGAGAGACCCAGTACTTC. Protein product: CASSFTGGETQYF.

CDR3 residues: CASSALTSSEQYF. The CDR3 DNA sequence: TGTGCCAGCAGCGCCCTTACTAGCAGCGAGCAGTACTTC. The rearrangement joins TRBV9 to TRBJ2-7, with D maybe TRBD2 (6 bases). V was trimmed by 3 bases and J by 6 bases, leaving 13 bases between them. The CDR3 totals 13 residues. Germline CDR1 and CDR2: SGDLS and YYNGEE.

This chain connects TRBV18 to TRBJ1-2; D remains unclear. Deletions cut 2 bases from V and 5 bases from J, with 9 bases between. The germline V gene encodes CDR1 KGHSH and CDR2 LQKENI. CDR3 length equals 13 residues. The CDR3 loop reads CASSPSAGYGYTF. The CDR3, as DNA: TGTGCCAGCTCACCATCTGCGGGGTATGGCTACACCTTC.

The chain combines TRBV10-3 with TRBJ2-2; a weak D match, TRBD1 (6 bases). Trimming left V 6 bases short and J 4 bases short, with 12 bases between. Germline V gives CDR1 ENHRY, CDR2 SYGVKD. This CDR3 spans 14 amino acids. The DNA of the CDR3 is TGTGCCATCAGCTTCGAAGGGGGCACCGGGGAGCTGTTTTTT. Protein: CAISFEGGTGELFF.

The chain has TRBV5-1 and TRBJ2-2; 7 bases are shared with TRBD1. Germline CDR1 and CDR2: SGHRS and YFSETQ. V lost 2 bases to trimming and J lost 0 bases; unmatched junction nucleotides: 1. CDR3 length: 15 amino acids. CDR3 loop: CASSFGQANTGELFF. CDR3 nucleotide sequence: TGCGCCAGCAGCTTTGGACAGGCGAACACCGGGGAGCTGTTTTTT.

The chain recombines TRBV7-2 with TRBJ2-4; D is uncertain. Germline CDR1 SGHTA, CDR2 FQGNSA. CDR3 length: 12 amino acids. Trimming shortened V by 1 base and J by 6 bases, and 4 bases separated the two germline ends. The CDR3 loop reads CASSLGGNIQYF. CDR3 nucleotide sequence: TGTGCCAGCAGCTTAGGAGGAAACATTCAGTACTTC.

This clone came up a few times. The chain links TRBV7-2 to TRBJ1-5; 7 bases map to TRBD1. The CDR3 has 15 amino acids. Germline-derived CDR1 and CDR2 are SGHTA and FQGNSA. V lost 1 base, J lost 4 bases, and 4 bases stayed unmatched. The chain's CDR3 is CASSLGGTDNQPQHF. CDR3 DNA sequence: TGTGCCAGCAGCTTAGGCGGGACAGATAATCAGCCCCAGCATTTT.

The V and J genes are TRBV6-5 and TRBJ1-5; the match to TRBD1 covers 8 bases. V lost 4 bases, J lost 5 bases, and 4 bases stayed unmatched. The CDR3 consists of 14 residues. CDR1 and CDR2 (germline): MNHEY, SVGAGI. CDR3 in amino acids: CASSSQGAHQPQHF. The CDR3 nucleotides read TGTGCCAGCAGTTCGCAGGGGGCACATCAGCCCCAGCATTTT.

This clone was detected a few times. This chain joins TRBV2 and TRBJ2-7, with D perhaps TRBD1 (5 bases). Germline assignment: CDR1 SNHLY and CDR2 FYNNEI. V was pared by 5 bases and J by 2 bases, with 13 bases between. CDR3 size: 14 residues. Here the CDR3 reads CASSPMTEAYEQYF. DNA of the CDR3: TGTGCCAGCAGTCCTATGACAGAAGCCTACGAGCAGTACTTC.

The chain combines TRBV9 with TRBJ1-3, with TRBD1 as a possible D gene (5 bases). V was clipped by 10 bases and J by 0 bases, with 17 bases between them. This CDR3 contains 15 residues. Germline V gene lookup returns CDR1 SGDLS and CDR2 YYNGEE. This CDR3 is CASPKTDNSGNTIYF. As DNA, the CDR3 is TGTGCCTCCCCTAAGACGGACAACTCTGGAAACACCATATATTTT.

The chain links TRBV5-1 to TRBJ1-1; no clear D gene. V lost 0 bases and J lost 4, with 16 bases in between. The CDR3 sequence is 16 residues long. Germline CDR1 reads SGHRS; CDR2 reads YFSETQ. CDR3 nucleotides: TGCGCCAGCAGCTTGGATCCGGGGAAGGTCGCCACTGAAGCTTTCTTT. Translating gives CASSLDPGKVATEAFF.

The genes are TRBV5-4 and TRBJ2-3, with a possible D match to TRBD2 (7 bases). CDR3 size: 15 residues. Per the germline V gene, CDR1 is SGHNT and CDR2 is YYREEE (reference sequence). V was trimmed by 1 base and J by 4 bases, leaving 13 bases between them. DNA for the CDR3: TGTGCCAGCAGCTTGAGGGCGGGGGCAGCAGATACGCAGTATTTT. Amino acids: CASSLRAGAADTQYF.

The V gene is TRBV6-5, the J gene TRBJ2-7; D possibly corresponds to TRBD1 (6 bases). CDR1 and CDR2 (germline): MNHEY, SVGAGI. The CDR3 has 14 residues. V shed 5 bases and J shed 2 bases, with 13 bases lying between them. CDR3 loop: CASSDYQGTYEQYF. The CDR3 DNA reads TGTGCCAGCAGTGACTACCAGGGGACCTACGAGCAGTACTTC.

This clone has only a few counts. The chain is built from TRBV5-8 and TRBJ1-6; no clear D. Germline V gene lookup returns CDR1 SGHTS and CDR2 YDEGEE. Trimming took 4 bases from V and 8 from J, leaving 13 bases between them. The CDR3 is 14 amino acids. The CDR3 DNA sequence: TGTGCCAGCAGCCCCGTAGCCGGGGATTCACCCCTCCACTTT. As protein: CASSPVAGDSPLHF.

This clone was counted between two and nine times. The V gene is TRBV7-2, the J gene TRBJ2-5; D might be TRBD2 (5 bases). The CDR3 spans 12 residues. Germline CDR1 is SGHTA and CDR2 is FQGNSA. Trimming shortened V by 6 bases and J by 5 bases, and 10 bases separated the two germline ends. CDR3 residues: CASRDKRETQYF. For the CDR3, the DNA is TGTGCCAGCAGGGATAAGCGGGAGACCCAGTACTTC.

V usage is TRBV14 and J usage is TRBJ2-7, with D maybe TRBD1 (5 bases). The ends were cut back, 0 bases at V and 5 bases at J, with 14 bases in the middle. The CDR3 is 15 amino acids. Germline V gene sequence: CDR1 SGHDN, CDR2 FVKESK. As DNA, the CDR3 is TGTGCCAGCAGCCAAGAGTGGCAGGGAATCGACGAGCAGTACTTC. This gives the protein CASSQEWQGIDEQYF.

The rearrangement links TRBV19 to TRBJ1-1; 8 bases fit TRBD1. V shed 2 bases and J 7 bases; nucleotides not matched to a gene: 6. The germline gives CDR1 LNHDA, CDR2 SQIVND (reference sequence). This CDR3 is 14 amino acids long. The CDR3 nucleotides read TGTGCCAGTAGTATACAGGGGGCAATTGGTGAAGCTTTCTTT. Translating gives CASSIQGAIGEAFF.